This TCR beta chain derives from a study of blood T cell repertoires in COVID-19. As for the study in general: Sample material is recorded as cDNA or gDNA derived from T cells, B-cell-depleted T cells, or PBMCs.

In the authors' methods: Reference gene primer amplification gave estimated nucleated cell counts. Method: immunoSEQ multiplex PCR; TCRdb's copy keeps in-frame clones and lacks some. The D gene and trimming were derived from the DNA, and the V and J assignments and clone size from that table. The repertoire consists of about 190,000 clones, with 70% to 80% occurring once and the leading ten covering approximately 12%. CDR3 size: 15 residues. The V gene lost 0 bases and the J gene lost 4 bases, with 13 bases spanning the gap. CDR1 is SGDLS, CDR2 YYNGEE, per germline. This clone was observed at least ten times.

This receptor was identified in a man in his fifties or sixties who had recovered from COVID-19. The chain carries TRBV9 and TRBJ2-5; D possibly corresponds to TRBD2 (5 bases). Sequencing used peripheral blood. CDR3 coding DNA: TGTGCCAGCAGCGTAGAAACGGGAATTGGAGAGACCCAGTACTTC. Amino acids: CASSVETGIGETQYF.